This paragraph covers one T cell receptor (beta chain) sequence. Antigen specificity is unknown. Described time point: persistent/refractory GD, antithyroid drugs over 5 years with positive TRAb. With RNA extracted from PBMCs as input, the TCR library was made. The sample belongs to a study of regulatory T cells in long-lasting Graves disease. General study points: The work looked only at peripheral blood and did not look at thyroid tissue.

The CDR3 sequence is 18 residues long. Losses at the gene ends were 5 bases for V and 4 bases for J; bases not matched to a gene: 16. Germline values: CDR1 SEHNR, CDR2 FQNEAQ (reference sequence). Sequencing libraries for TCR beta were prepared with iRepertoire HTBI primers and Arm-PCR of CDR3 regions. TCRdb reprocessed the multiplex PCR reads with MiXCR, giving one entry per CDR3 protein. The sample has hundreds of thousands of distinct CDR3 sequences, approximately 23% seen once. The material was peripheral blood mononuclear cells (PBMCs), obtained when the disease was refractory, from a patient treated with antithyroid drugs. The J gene is TRBJ1-4, the V gene TRBV7-9; 7 positions match TRBD1. This TCR was recovered from a female donor with Graves disease. The CDR3 DNA is TGTGCCAGCAGCCCCCAAACGCCGGGACAGAGGCTTAATGAAAAACTGTTTTTT. Translation gives CASSPQTPGQRLNEKLFF.